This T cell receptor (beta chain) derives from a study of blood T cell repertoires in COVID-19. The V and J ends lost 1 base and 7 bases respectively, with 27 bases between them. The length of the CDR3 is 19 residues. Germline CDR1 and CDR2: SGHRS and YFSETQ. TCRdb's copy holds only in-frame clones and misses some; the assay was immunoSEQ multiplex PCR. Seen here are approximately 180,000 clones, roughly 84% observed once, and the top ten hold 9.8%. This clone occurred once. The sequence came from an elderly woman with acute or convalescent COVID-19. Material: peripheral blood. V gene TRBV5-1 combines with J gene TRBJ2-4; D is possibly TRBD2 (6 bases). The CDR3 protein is CASSLTPGRPEGIYNIQYF. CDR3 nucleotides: TGCGCCAGCAGCTTGACCCCCGGGCGCCCGGAGGGTATTTATAACATTCAGTACTTC. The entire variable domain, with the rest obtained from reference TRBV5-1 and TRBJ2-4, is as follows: KAGVTQTPRYLIKTRGQQVTLSCSPISGHRSVSWYQQTPGQGLQFLFEYFSETQRNKGNFPGRFSGRQFSNSRSEMNVSTLELGDSALYLCASSLTPGRPEGIYNIQYFGAGTRLSVL.